The following is a T cell receptor (beta chain) sequence with its context. Its antigen is currently not known. No much larger clone exists at a distance of one base, and base qualities are not known. In total, 666 healthy bone marrow donors made up the cohort. At the time of sampling, all cohort members were nominally healthy, though unrecorded immune exposures were likely present. The donor tested CMV seronegative, placing the donor among the 350 or so seronegative members of the cohort. A peripheral blood sample was collected from each donor, and TCR beta sequencing was performed on peripheral blood mononuclear cells. The Qiagen DNeasy Blood Extraction Kit was used to extract genomic DNA from the blood cell samples. The data were taken from a study of cytomegalovirus exposure and HLA in healthy donors (TCRdb year 2017). A note on the overall study: According to an earlier analysis of a few hundred of the donors, 200 million or so T cells yielded 90 million to 130 million unique TCR beta sequences and less than 300 Gb of sequence data. About 310 gigabases of sequencing data and some 85 million unique TCR sequences were included in an early release covering about 620 HLA-typed donors. The genetic ancestry cluster associated with self-reported Caucasian donors included over 65% of the roughly 380 genotyped donors. The study was designed to test whether signatures of past pathogen exposure could be identified by cataloging public T cell receptors. The study used immunosequencing to profile the T cell repertoires of some 600 subjects and linked those repertoires to cytomegalovirus serostatus. Along with the approximately 700-subject first cohort, a separate validation cohort of over 90 different subjects was used. High-throughput TCR immunosequencing, statistical association of individual TCRs with disease status, and machine learning were combined to predict cytomegalovirus infection status. In a later analysis, previously published TCR beta repertoires from 666 donors were re-analyzed and high-resolution HLA genotyping was added so that TCR occurrence patterns could be studied. Rather than drawing on any new phenotypic data, the later analysis identified candidate immune exposures from TCR beta sequences and the way those sequences occurred across donors. In an earlier analysis of roughly 600 of the donors, high-throughput TCR beta sequencing was used to judge whether each TCR beta V gene segment behaved as functional or pseudogenic. Donor age, sex, ethnicity and CMV serostatus were collected together with the repertoire data. In a later genetic analysis, genome-wide SNP genotypes for about three fifths of the roughly 670 donors were used, and that subset was treated as a discovery cohort. All discovery cohort repertoires had been generated using a single sequencing platform. HLA typing covered class I and class II loci at four-digit resolution. The number of donors typed differed by locus, with roughly 629-640 for A, B, C, DRB1 and DQB1, around 500 for DQA1, over 600 for DPA1, and approximately 470 for DPB1. Roughly 5 DR-DQ haplotypes were treated as single units for association and clustering because of strong linkage in the cohort. Across about 380 genotyped donors of the cohort, an average of approximately 220,000 unique TCR beta nucleotide sequences per donor were sequenced, and 15% to 20% of those sequences were non-productive.

The V end gives up 4 bases and the J end 3 bases, leaving 6 bases in the junction not matched to a gene. The CDR1 and CDR2 encoded by the germline V gene are SGHRS and YFSETQ. The CDR3 measures 14 amino acids from cysteine to phenylalanine. Only CDR3 DNA remains: 42 bases, in frame from the first base. Library creation used the immunoSEQ multiplex PCR assay. The multiplex PCR relied on a mix of 60 forward primers for TCR Vbeta segments and 13 reverse primers for TCR Jbeta segments. Amplification of the CDR3 region of rearranged TCR beta genes was performed with a multiplex PCR assay on genomic DNA. Amplified TCR beta libraries were sequenced as 87-base-pair reads on the Illumina HiSeq System. Per the source publication's procedure: A later analysis counted 75 million to 100 million unique TCR beta chains across the 650 to 700 repertoires, and around 12 million of these chains were shared by at least two donors. Raw reads were error-corrected and collapsed into unique sequences by a nearest-neighbor algorithm in which closely related sequences were merged to remove PCR and sequencing errors. To assign V, D and J gene segments, CDR3 sequences were aligned to IMGT reference sequences. For a sequence to be retained, at least a six-nucleotide match to both a V gene segment and a J gene segment was required. Rearrangements were classified as productive when the CDR3 lacked stop codons and remained in frame with V and J, and all other rearrangements were classified as non-productive. Following IMGT convention, CDR3 was defined as the stretch from the second conserved V-encoded cysteine up to the conserved J-encoded phenylalanine. In an earlier analysis of 550 to 650 of the donors, sequences lacking an unambiguous match to a single V gene segment were excluded. In an earlier analysis of some 590 of the donors, a V segment was called functional when productive rearrangements were above 56.7%, and segregating when the standard deviation between donors exceeded 5%. A statistical classification framework was built for diagnosing cytomegalovirus status from the catalog of TCR beta chain sequences. V and J gene assignment, in a later analysis, came from comparing TCR nucleotide sequences with IMGT/GENE-DB human TR gene sequences. The TCRdist pipeline was used in a later analysis to assign CDR3 sequences and most-parsimonious VDJ recombination scenarios. In a later analysis, each TCR beta chain was defined by its CDR3 amino acid sequence together with its V-gene family, and reads without a unique V-gene family were excluded. To address suspected cross-contamination and a sequencing artifact, a later analysis removed 592 highly shared, low-generation-probability nucleotide sequences. For each public chain, a later analysis derived a clonal expansion index from normalized ranks of inferred template counts within each repertoire. In a later analysis, generation probabilities were computed with a VDJ recombination model fitted to out-of-frame rearrangements, and the resulting probabilities were checked against IGoR. Hypergeometric tests were used in a later analysis to score TCR-TCR, TCR-HLA and TCR-CMV co-occurrence, with a repertoire-size bias correction applied to the TCR pairs. To estimate false discovery rates, a later analysis permuted the HLA or CMV assignments 20 times. A later analysis grouped co-occurring TCRs with DBSCAN, adding TCRdist sequence similarity when clustering within HLA-allele-positive subsets. Co-occurrence clustering excluded repertoires with fewer than 30,000 or more than 120,000 public chains, plus five with anomalous nucleotide sharing. TCRdb limited this immuneACCESS table to in-frame rearrangements with V and J called. A share of clones is missing; checked studies link under half to unresolved V genes, and the rest is unexplained. Clone size and V and J calls were adopted from that table, with D and trimming inferred from the DNA. This sample is represented by under 200,000 clones; 77% of them were singletons. Around 3.2% of the sample goes to the ten largest clones.

Paper-wide results and their limitations: Because the 87-base-pair reads could not distinguish some IMGT-functional V segments, including TRBV6-2 and TRBV6-3, those segments were excluded. The earlier analysis of nearly 600 of the donors excluded approximately 15 rarely observed V segments, including chromosome 9 orphons, because counts were too low. Most TCR sequences were observed very rarely across donors, whereas some public TCRs were present in many individuals. The cohort was sequenced for TCR beta chains only, and without alpha or paired-chain data the features that could be detected were limited. According to a later analysis, parvovirus B19, influenza, CMV and Epstein-Barr virus appeared linked to several top co-occurrence clusters. When HLA alleles, especially DR and DQ, strongly co-occurred, TCR associations were difficult to assign to individual alleles. In vitro tests confirmed that three of the cytomegalovirus-associated TCR beta chains recognize cytomegalovirus antigens. CMV serostatus was the only immune exposure information available for the cohort. Because HLA typing was missing for some donors at each locus, association tests included only the typed subset. Roughly uniform sequencing depth across donors was assumed in presence/absence analyses, although this assumption may not hold. In a later analysis, most CMV-associated TCR beta chains were found to appear HLA-restricted, with HLA associations seemingly driven largely by CMV exposure. An association between a missense DCLRE1C variant and V-gene and J-gene trimming of TCR beta chains was found in a later genetic analysis and replicated in an independent cohort. In an earlier analysis of 500 to 650 of the donors, most TCR beta V segments appeared in productive rearrangements about 87% or about 30% of the time, broadly matching IMGT annotations. A total of around 150 TCR beta chains were listed by the study as associated with cytomegalovirus. According to a later analysis, TCR association rates differed among HLA loci, with DRB1 alleles showing the most associated TCRs and HLA-C alleles showing the fewest. In a later analysis, HLA-associated TCR beta chains were found to be more clonally expanded and to have lower generation probabilities than equally common non-associated chains. Cytomegalovirus status was reported to be diagnosed by the classifier with high specificity and sensitivity in both the original and validation cohorts. A later analysis associated about 16,000 TCR beta sequences with specific HLA alleles at a false discovery rate of 0.05. A further reported finding was that TCR beta sequences accurately predicted the HLA-A and HLA-B alleles for most subjects in the first cohort. Compared with the roughly 710-donor mean, donors in an Asian-associated ancestry cluster had fewer N-insertions in productive TCRs, according to a later genetic analysis. The sequencing pipeline was judged likely to have produced a cluster of highly shared sequence variants as a technical artifact. Linkage disequilibrium might explain the correlated functional status among segregating V segments, but an unknown experimental factor could not be ruled out. The authors suggested that the approach could potentially be extended to other disease states and immunological phenotypes.

The sample consisted of PBMCs. This receptor was obtained from a female donor in good health and CMV-seronegative. The sequence links TRBV5-1 to TRBJ1-2, and 7 bases in between align with TRBD1. The DNA reads as follows: TGCGCCAGCAGCGTAACCACAGGGGACTATGGCTACACCTTC. The translation is CASSVTTGDYGYTF.